The entry that follows covers one T cell receptor beta chain sequence. Its specific antigen is unknown. The sample holds no much larger clone one base away, and base qualities are not on file. The immunoSEQ Assay was used to sequence TCRbeta CDR3 regions. After extraction, genomic DNA underwent amplification by bias-controlled multiplex PCR, followed by high-throughput sequencing. The paper's data handling went like this. Collapsing and filtering of sequences were performed to quantify the absolute abundance of each unique TCRbeta CDR3 region. Usable DNA was measured by amplifying reference genes present in all nucleated cells, and TCRbeta template counts were normalized to that usable DNA to estimate T cell fraction. Repertoire TCRs were annotated as SARS-CoV-2-specific by exact matching of V gene, CDR3 amino acid sequence and J gene to a known reactive TCR set. The reference SARS-CoV-2 TCR set came from MIRA and was filtered for enrichment in COVID-19-positive ImmuneCODE repertoires, removing public or cross-reactive TCRs. Using the MIRA antigens, annotated TCRs were further analysed by specific ORF or by position within an ORF. Breadth was defined as the number of annotated unique rearrangements divided by the total number of unique productive rearrangements, and depth was defined as the summed frequency of the annotated unique rearrangements. Two-sided Wilcoxon rank-sum tests were used to compare TCR breadth between groups. TCRdb took this table from immuneACCESS and kept in-frame rearrangements with V and J called. Such tables lack part of the clones; where checked against another copy, unresolved V genes explain under half of the gap, and the rest is unexplained. That table supplies the V and J calls and clone size; D and trimming were determined from the DNA. For this sample there are 180,000 or so clones; roughly 89% appear just once. The ten largest clones take up around 6.1% of the sample.

The data were obtained in a study of Ad26.COV2.S vaccination and SARS-CoV-2 variants (dated by TCRdb to about 2021). Some background on the complete study: TCRbeta repertoire sequencing was used to assess the specificity and breadth of SARS-CoV-2-reactive T cell receptors after Ad26.COV2.S vaccination. A total of about 30 samples were included in the TCR-sequenced set, comprising some 20 Ad26.COV2.S vaccine recipients, 5 placebo recipients and 8 SARS-CoV-2 convalescent individuals.

General findings and caveats noted by the study authors: Substantial breadth of spike-specific CD8+ and CD4+ T cell responses was reported after vaccination. It was noted by the authors that total T cell responses may have been underestimated by the TCR breadth and depth analyses. Higher spike-specific TCR breadth was observed in Ad26.COV2.S recipients than in placebo recipients (P = 0.0014). Vaccine and placebo recipients had similar non-spike TCR breadth, a finding consistent with the vaccine containing only spike.

V is trimmed back by 3 bases and J by 9 bases, and the junction contains 1 base that no gene match accounts for. The germline V gene (reference sequence) gives CDR1 as SEHNR and CDR2 as FQNEAQ. The CDR3 measures 13 amino acids from cysteine to phenylalanine. Only CDR3 DNA remains: 39 bases, in frame from the first base. Taken with the paper, the label for time point translates to: individuals recovered from natural SARS-CoV-2 infection. This chain is built from TRBV7-9 and TRBJ2-1, with 11 bases in between that match TRBD2. Specimen: peripheral blood, collected after recovery from COVID-19. The sequence derives from a human donor who had recovered from COVID-19. The sequenced DNA: TGTGCCAGCAGCTTGGGACTAGCGGCTGAGCAGTTCTTC. Protein translation: CASSLGLAAEQFF.